Presented here are 5 T cell receptor beta chains from one specimen sequenced in a study of long-term antiretroviral therapy in people with HIV. Running of the v3.0 immunoSEQ assay took place at survey level. Profiled with immunoSEQ multiplex PCR; TCRdb holds only in-frame clones, not every one. The sample has 20,000 to 30,000 clones, approximately 83% seen once; the top ten hold 5.6%. The sequencing here drew on unsorted PBMCs, taken 0.7 years before starting antiretroviral therapy. These receptor sequences come from a young man with HIV.

This clone has only a few counts. The gene calls are TRBV2 and TRBJ2-5, with 7 bases aligning to TRBD1. Germline CDR1 is SNHLY and CDR2 is FYNNEI. This CDR3 has 13 residues. V lost 1 base to trimming and J lost 5 bases; unmatched junction nucleotides: 1. CDR3 in amino acids: CASSEDRGETQYF. DNA for the CDR3: TGTGCCAGCAGTGAAGACAGGGGTGAGACCCAGTACTTC.

In its sample, this clone was seen once. The rearrangement uses TRBV9 and TRBJ2-1; 11 bases match TRBD2. Per the germline V gene, CDR1 is SGDLS and CDR2 is YYNGEE. J lost 10 bases, V lost 0 bases, and 3 bases had no gene match. The CDR3 length is 14 residues. CDR3 protein: CASSVDPSGGEQFF. The CDR3 DNA sequence: TGTGCCAGCAGCGTAGACCCTAGCGGGGGGGAGCAGTTCTTC.

This chain joins TRBV5-4 and TRBJ2-2; the D call may be TRBD1 or TRBD2 (5 bases each). The germline V gene has CDR1 SGHNT and CDR2 YYREEE (reference sequence). The ends were cut back, 4 bases at V and 3 bases at J, with 16 bases in the middle. The CDR3 length is 16 residues. CDR3 sequence reads: CASSPARLGDTGELFF. The CDR3 nucleotides are TGTGCCAGCAGCCCGGCTCGGCTGGGGGACACCGGGGAGCTGTTTTTT.

The chain links TRBV28 to TRBJ2-7; D is unresolved. This CDR3 contains 15 residues. Trimming removed 2 bases at V and 0 bases at J, with 11 bases between. Germline assignment: CDR1 MDHEN and CDR2 SYDVKM. CDR3 protein: CASSLVEESSYEQYF. DNA for the CDR3: TGTGCCAGCAGTTTAGTCGAGGAGAGCTCCTACGAGCAGTACTTC.

CDR3 protein: CASSVGPWGGTGGEKLFF. The DNA for the CDR3 is TGTGCCAGCAGCGTGGGCCCTTGGGGAGGGACAGGGGGGGAAAAACTGTTTTTT. The chain employs TRBV9 and TRBJ1-4, with TRBD1 matching over 11 bases. Trimming cost V 2 bases and J 8 bases; bases outside gene matches: 14. The CDR3 covers 18 residues. Germline CDR1 is SGDLS and CDR2 is YYNGEE. Variable domain in full (rest from reference TRBV9 and TRBJ1-4): DSGVTQTPKHLITATGQRVTLRCSPRSGDLSVYWYQQSLDQGLQFLIQYYNGEERAKGNILERFSAQQFPDLHSELNLSSLELGDSALYFCASSVGPWGGTGGEKLFFGSGTQLSVL.